The 13 T cell receptor beta chains below come from one sample, sequenced in a study of T-cell memory formation after mild COVID-19. Via MiXCR, TCRdb re-called the 5' RACE reads, giving one row per CDR3 protein. The sample includes fewer than 350,000 distinct CDR3 sequences, more than 15% seen only once; the top ten take roughly 23%. Sequenced material: PBMCs or a T cell subset sorted from them (not recorded which). The origin of the receptors is a man younger than 35 who had mild COVID-19 (a few samples of this study predate the infection). Cell type and time point are not known.

A few counts support this clonotype. The chain links TRBV5-1 to TRBJ1-4; D remains ambiguous. Germline V gene data show CDR1 as SGHRS and CDR2 as YFSETQ. The germline V and J ends were trimmed by 1 base and 0 bases, with 7 bases remaining between them. This CDR3 spans 15 amino acids. CDR3 sequence reads: CASSLIPATNEKLFF. The CDR3 DNA follows: TGCGCCAGCAGCTTGATTCCCGCAACTAATGAAAAACTGTTTTTT.

The chain uses TRBV6-5 and TRBJ2-3; 7 bases map to TRBD2. Trimming removed 6 bases from V and 10 bases from J; junction bases left unmatched: 13. The CDR3 has 14 amino acids. CDR1 and CDR2 from the germline V gene are MNHEY and SVGAGI. CDR3: CASRSTGGSLSQYF. The DNA for the CDR3 is TGTGCCAGCAGGTCCACGGGAGGCAGCCTCTCGCAGTATTTT.

V is TRBV7-6 and J is TRBJ2-7; D is unresolved. Germline V gene lookup returns CDR1 SGHVS and CDR2 FNYEAQ. Trimming stripped 5 bases from V and 5 bases from J, with 22 bases between. This CDR3 has 16 residues. This chain's CDR3 is CASSPSTMVTSDEQYF. The CDR3 bases are TGTGCCAGCAGCCCATCGACCATGGTTACATCCGACGAGCAGTACTTC.

CDR3 sequence (DNA): TGCAGTGCTTCTACACTCGAAGGCTCCTACGAGCAGTACTTC. This encodes CSASTLEGSYEQYF. The chain carries TRBV20-1 and TRBJ2-7; D is unclear. CDR3 length equals 14 residues. From germline, CDR1 is DFQATT and CDR2 SNEGSKA (reference sequence). V dropped 5 bases and J dropped 0 bases, with 14 bases sitting between them.

This clonotype has a handful of counts. The rearrangement uses TRBV15 and TRBJ2-5, with D possibly being TRBD1 or TRBD2 (6 bases each). This CDR3 has 12 residues. CDR1 LNHNV and CDR2 YYDKDF come from the germline V gene (reference sequence). V lost 8 bases and J lost 7, with 14 bases in between. CDR3 residues: CATGLGGGTQYF. DNA of the CDR3: TGTGCCACCGGTCTCGGAGGGGGGACCCAGTACTTC.

Only a few counts were recorded for this clonotype. The chain has TRBV10-1 and TRBJ2-3; D not resolved. The CDR3 consists of 13 residues. V was shortened by 4 bases and J by 3 bases, with 8 bases between the two germline ends. Germline-derived CDR1 and CDR2 are WNHNN and SYGVQD (reference sequence). CDR3 coding DNA: TGCGCCAGCAGTGGCGTCCTAACAGATACGCAGTATTTT. Translated: CASSGVLTDTQYF.

This chain links TRBV3-1 with TRBJ2-5; a possible D gene is TRBD2 (5 bases). The ends were cut back, 3 bases at V and 1 base at J, with 12 bases in the middle. Germline CDR1 is LGHDT and CDR2 is YNNKEL (reference sequence). This CDR3 contains 15 residues. CDR3 amino acids: CASSHLGRGQETQYF. In nucleotides, the CDR3 is TGTGCCAGCAGCCACTTAGGCCGGGGCCAAGAGACCCAGTACTTC.

The V gene is TRBV7-2, the J gene TRBJ2-1; no clear D. The CDR3 contains 13 residues. CDR1 is SGHTA and CDR2 is FQGNSA in the germline V gene. V lost 4 bases and J lost 3, with 7 bases in between. CDR3 nucleotides: TGTGCCAGCAGCTATAGCAGCTACAATGAGCAGTTCTTC. Encoded protein: CASSYSSYNEQFF.

There are many counts of this clonotype. The chain recombines TRBV4-2 with TRBJ2-7; D perhaps matches TRBD2 (6 bases). V lost 3 bases, J lost 0 bases, and 12 bases lay in between. The CDR3 is 15 amino acids. Germline-derived CDR1 and CDR2 are LGHNA and YNFKEQ. The CDR3 nucleotides are TGTGCCAGCAGCCAGGGCGGGGTAAGCTCCTACGAGCAGTACTTC. Encoded protein: CASSQGGVSSYEQYF.

This clonotype has a count of ten or more. The genes are TRBV18 and TRBJ2-7; 10 positions agree with TRBD1. With 3 bases clipped from V and 3 bases from J, the junction kept 8 bases outside the gene matches. The CDR3 contains 16 residues. Germline V CDR1 and CDR2: KGHSH, LQKENI. The CDR3 sequence: CASSPPGTGALYEQYF. In DNA, the CDR3 is TGTGCCAGCTCACCCCCTGGGACAGGGGCCCTCTACGAGCAGTACTTC.

The chain recombines TRBV15 with TRBJ2-3; D is unclear. V was pared by 6 bases and J by 0 bases, with 1 base between. Germline V gene lookup returns CDR1 LNHNV and CDR2 YYDKDF (reference sequence). The CDR3 consists of 11 residues. Here the CDR3 reads CATRSTDTQYF. The CDR3 DNA reads as TGTGCCACCAGAAGCACAGATACGCAGTATTTT. The variable domain in full, with the rest retrieved from reference TRBV15 and TRBJ2-3, is DAMVIQNPRYQVTQFGKPVTLSCSQTLNHNVMYWYQQKSSQAPKLLFHYYDKDFNNEADTPDNFQSRRPNTSFCFLDIRSPGLGDTAMYLCATRSTDTQYFGPGTRLTVL.

This clonotype came up a few times. The genes are TRBV4-1 and TRBJ2-2, with D perhaps matching TRBD2 (6 bases). CDR1 and CDR2 from the germline V gene are MGHRA and YSYEKL. With 0 bases removed from V and 0 bases from J, the gap between germline ends came to 11 bases. There are 17 residues in the CDR3. Here the CDR3 DNA reads TGCGCCAGCAGCCAAGATCAGAGCGGGCCGAACACCGGGGAGCTGTTTTTT. Translation: CASSQDQSGPNTGELFF.

This clonotype was detected a few times. The CDR3 region is CASSAPGAPGQFF. DNA of the CDR3: TGTGCCAGCAGCGCACCTGGGGCCCCAGGGCAGTTCTTC. The genes are TRBV9 and TRBJ2-1, with D tentatively TRBD1 (5 bases). Germline loops: CDR1 SGDLS, CDR2 YYNGEE. The CDR3 extends over 13 amino acids. V dropped 3 bases and J dropped 12 bases, with 16 bases sitting between them.